These T cell receptor beta chains were read from a single sample in a study of OX40 agonist ivuxolimab in advanced cancers. Method: immunoSEQ multiplex PCR; TCRdb's copy keeps in-frame clones and lacks some. The table has about 58,000 clones, about 87% seen once; the top ten hold about 3%. Sequencing was performed on CD4+ or CD8+ T cells sorted from blood, taken in a trial of the OX40 agonist ivuxolimab. These receptors were obtained from an adult with an advanced solid tumor such as melanoma, head and neck, liver or kidney cancer. Each CDR3 is given with its conserved first and last residue. D genes are given only for firm matches. Clone size is not always given. Where it is, it says once, few, many or a class for expanded clones.

v_gene	j_gene	d_gene	abundance	CDR3nt	CDR3aa
TRBV30	TRBJ2-1	TRBD2	few	TGTGCCTGGAGGCGGAGCGGGAGCTTAGGGCAGTTCTTC	CAWRRSGSLGQFF
TRBV5-1	TRBJ2-1	TRBD1	.	TGCGCCAGCAGCATCGGACAGGGGTGGTACAATGAGCAGTTCTTC	CASSIGQGWYNEQFF
TRBV27	TRBJ1-6	.	.	TGTGCCAGCAGTTTAAATGAGAATTCACCCCTCCACTTT	CASSLNENSPLHF
TRBV7-3	TRBJ1-1	.	.	TGTGCCAGCAGCTTAACAGGGGGGATGAACACTGAAGCTTTCTTT	CASSLTGGMNTEAFF
TRBV5-8	TRBJ2-1	TRBD1	.	TGTGCCAGCAGCACTGGACAGGGGGTCCATGAGCAGTTCTTC	CASSTGQGVHEQFF
TRBV6-1	TRBJ1-1	.	.	TGTGCCAGTGAGAGGGGTCTAGCTTTCTTT	CASERGLAFF
TRBV7-3	TRBJ2-1	.	.	TGTGCCAGCAGCTTAACGGTCCACAATGAGCAGTTCTTC	CASSLTVHNEQFF
TRBV7-3	TRBJ2-2	.	.	TGTGCCAGCAGGCCCAGCGGAAACACCGGGGAGCTGTTTTTT	CASRPSGNTGELFF
TRBV5-1	TRBJ2-2	TRBD2	once	TGCGCCAGCAGCTTGGGCAGGGGGACTAGCGGGAGTACCGGGGAGCTGTTTTTT	CASSLGRGTSGSTGELFF
TRBV7-9	TRBJ2-2	TRBD1	.	TGTGCCAGCAGCCGACAGGGGTCAGAACCCGGGGAGCTGTTTTTT	CASSRQGSEPGELFF
TRBV25-1	TRBJ1-1	.	.	TGTGCCAGCAGTCCTGGAAACACTGAAGCTTTCTTT	CASSPGNTEAFF
TRBV11-2	TRBJ2-7	.	.	TGTGCCAGCAGCAATTATTACGAGCAGTACTTC	CASSNYYEQYF
TRBV6-5	TRBJ1-2	TRBD1	.	TGTGCCAGCAGATCGGGACAGTACTATGGCTACACCTTC	CASRSGQYYGYTF
TRBV19	TRBJ1-5	.	.	TGTGCCAGTAGTAAAGGACGTACGGCTTGGAATCAGCCCCAGCATTTT	CASSKGRTAWNQPQHF
TRBV2	TRBJ1-4	.	.	TGTGCCAGCAGGCGGGTTAATGAAAAACTGTTTTTT	CASRRVNEKLFF
TRBV7-2	TRBJ2-7	TRBD2	.	TGTGCCAGCAGTTTCGGAGCAGGGACTACGAGGCAGTACTTC	CASSFGAGTTRQYF
TRBV6-1	TRBJ2-1	TRBD2	.	TGTGCCAGCAGGGACTCGGGGGGCTCCTACAATGAGCAGTTCTTC	CASRDSGGSYNEQFF
TRBV6-1	TRBJ1-1	.	.	TGTGCCACCTGTCGGGGTGGGTACACTGAAGCTTTCTTT	CATCRGGYTEAFF
TRBV30	TRBJ1-2	TRBD1	.	TGTGCCTGGAGTGTACAGGGACAGGGGGATGGCTACACCTTC	CAWSVQGQGDGYTF
TRBV30	TRBJ1-1	TRBD1	.	TGTGCCTGGGACAGGGCCGTGAACACTGAAGCTTTCTTT	CAWDRAVNTEAFF
TRBV5-4	TRBJ2-7	.	few	TGTGCCAGCAGTTCACGGGACATAGCTACGGTGCAGTACTTC	CASSSRDIATVQYF
TRBV2	TRBJ2-1	TRBD1	.	TGTGCCGGCAACGGACAGGGACGGAACAATGAGCAGTTCTTC	CAGNGQGRNNEQFF
TRBV29-1	TRBJ2-3	TRBD2	.	TGCAGCGCCCAGACTAGCGCACCCACAGATACGCAGTATTTT	CSAQTSAPTDTQYF
TRBV19	TRBJ1-5	TRBD1	.	TGTGCCAGTACCCGAATAACAGGGGTGGGCGATCAGCCCCAGCATTTT	CASTRITGVGDQPQHF
TRBV19	TRBJ1-5	TRBD1	.	TGTGCCAGTAGTAACCACTACGACAGGGGAAAACAGCCCCAGCATTTT	CASSNHYDRGKQPQHF
TRBV30	TRBJ2-5	.	.	TGTGCCTGGAGTGTATCAGGCGAGACCCAGTACTTC	CAWSVSGETQYF
TRBV6-5	TRBJ1-1	TRBD1	.	TGTGCCAGCAGCAAGGACAGGGAAGCCACTGAAGCTTTCTTT	CASSKDREATEAFF
TRBV7-2	TRBJ2-7	TRBD1	.	TGTGCCAGCAGCTTAATACAGGGGTACGAGCAGTACTTC	CASSLIQGYEQYF
TRBV7-3	TRBJ2-5	.	.	TGTGCCAGCAGCCCCACAGGGACCCAAGAGACCCAGTACTTC	CASSPTGTQETQYF
TRBV18	TRBJ1-1	.	.	TGTGCCAGCTCACGGGTACAGAACACTGAAGCTTTCTTT	CASSRVQNTEAFF
TRBV5-6	TRBJ1-5	.	.	TGTGCCAGCAGCCTAAACGGGCGGGGACAGCCCCAGCATTTT	CASSLNGRGQPQHF
TRBV7-9	TRBJ1-1	.	.	TGTGCCAGCAGCTCCCGTCACGGGTTGAACACTGAAGCTTTCTTT	CASSSRHGLNTEAFF
TRBV30	TRBJ1-5	TRBD1	.	TGTGCCTGGAGTACCGGACAGGGGCGAAATCAGCCCCAGCATTTT	CAWSTGQGRNQPQHF
TRBV7-9	TRBJ1-4	TRBD1	.	TGTGCCAGCAGCTTAGGTAGCGGGACAGCTAATGAAAAACTGTTTTTT	CASSLGSGTANEKLFF
TRBV10-3	TRBJ1-2	TRBD1	.	TGTGCCATCAATCCTCGACAGGGGAACTATGGCTACACCTTC	CAINPRQGNYGYTF
TRBV27	TRBJ1-6	.	.	TGTGCCAGCAGTTTATCGGGCAGGGCCAGCCGATCCCTCCACTTT	CASSLSGRASRSLHF
TRBV5-1	TRBJ1-1	.	.	TGCGCCAGCAGCTCTGGAGGGGGGTTGAACACTGAAGCTTTCTTT	CASSSGGGLNTEAFF
TRBV29-1	TRBJ2-7	.	.	TGCAGCGTTCACTCCCCGGGACGGTACGAGCAGTACTTC	CSVHSPGRYEQYF
TRBV18	TRBJ1-2	TRBD1	once	TGTGCCAGCTCACCAGCAGGGGGCATAGGTGGCTACACCTTC	CASSPAGGIGGYTF
TRBV6-1	TRBJ2-7	TRBD2	.	TGTGCCAGCAGTGAACCAAGGGACTACTCCTACGAGCAGTACTTC	CASSEPRDYSYEQYF
TRBV10-3	TRBJ2-5	.	.	TGTGCCATCAGTGGTAAACAGGGATTAGAGACCCAGTACTTC	CAISGKQGLETQYF
TRBV6-5	TRBJ1-1	.	few	TGTGCCAGCAGTTCCCCCCGAGGGGCTTTCTTT	CASSSPRGAFF
TRBV28	TRBJ1-5	.	few	TGTGCCAGCAGTCCGGGGCTAGTTCAGCCCCAGCATTTT	CASSPGLVQPQHF
TRBV10-3	TRBJ2-2	.	.	TGTGCCATCAGCGGGGACACCTACACCGGGGAGCTGTTTTTT	CAISGDTYTGELFF
TRBV30	TRBJ1-2	.	.	TGTGCCTGGACTTTTGCAGGGAGCGATGGCTACACCTTC	CAWTFAGSDGYTF
TRBV6-5	TRBJ2-3	TRBD1	.	TGTGCCAGCAGCCACCGGGACAGGCGTGATACGCAGTATTTT	CASSHRDRRDTQYF
TRBV28	TRBJ2-3	.	.	TGTGCCAGCAGTTTTTTGGGACCCCTCGGTTCGGATACGCAGTATTTT	CASSFLGPLGSDTQYF
TRBV10-3	TRBJ1-2	.	.	TGTGCCATCAGGGAGGCAGGGGTGGGGAACTATGGCTACACCTTC	CAIREAGVGNYGYTF
TRBV5-6	TRBJ1-5	.	.	TGTGCCAGCAACCACATCCAGAGACAGCCCCAGCATTTT	CASNHIQRQPQHF
TRBV19	TRBJ2-1	TRBD2	.	TGTGCCAGTATTGGGACTAGCGTCTCCTACAATGAGCAGTTCTTC	CASIGTSVSYNEQFF
TRBV7-2	TRBJ2-7	.	.	TGTGCCAGCAGCTTCCCGCCGGGGGTCCCCCCGGGCGAGCAGTACTTC	CASSFPPGVPPGEQYF
TRBV2	TRBJ2-7	.	.	TGTGCCAGTCGACAGGGCGGGAGCTACGAGCAGTACTTC	CASRQGGSYEQYF
TRBV7-6	TRBJ1-3	.	.	TGTGCCAGCAGCTCCGGGCCAGCCAACACCATATATTTT	CASSSGPANTIYF
TRBV20-1	TRBJ2-3	.	.	TGCAGTGCTAGCGGAACAGATACGCAGTATTTT	CSASGTDTQYF
TRBV7-2	TRBJ2-1	TRBD2	.	TGTGCCAGCAGCTTAGGGCCGACTAGCGGCCTCTACAATGAGCAGTTCTTC	CASSLGPTSGLYNEQFF
TRBV2	TRBJ2-1	TRBD2	.	TGTGCCAGCATCGTGACTAGCTTCCACAATGAGCAGTTCTTC	CASIVTSFHNEQFF